The clone carrying this TCR beta chain was counted only a few times. The antigen is not known. This sample is drawn from a study of cytomegalovirus exposure and HLA in healthy donors. Whole-study results and caveats: Roughly uniform depth of sequencing across donors was assumed in presence/absence analyses. Differences between HLA loci emerged in a later analysis of TCR association rates, with DRB1 most and HLA-C fewest. It was shown in a later analysis that HLA-associated TCR beta chains were more clonally expanded than other, equally common chains.

V was clipped by 4 bases and J by 8 bases; unmatched bases: 11. Per germline, CDR1 KGHSH and CDR2 LQKENI. The CDR3 has 16 amino acids. The PCR was carried out with 60 Vbeta primers and 13 Jbeta primers. The repertoire was sequenced with immunoSEQ multiplex PCR; TCRdb's copy has only in-frame clones and lacks some. The data show around 120,000 clones, about 83% seen once. The chain combines TRBV18 with TRBJ1-4; TRBD1 agrees at 9 bases. Sequenced: PBMCs. This sequence originates from a middle-aged woman in good health and CMV-seropositive. CDR3 residues: CASSQDLQGAGEKLFF. CDR3 DNA sequence: TGTGCCAGCTCACAAGACTTACAGGGGGCAGGGGAAAAACTGTTTTTT. Full variable domain (outside the CDR3, taken from reference TRBV18 and TRBJ1-4): NAGVMQNPRHLVRRRGQEARLRCSPMKGHSHVYWYRQLPEEGLKFMVYLQKENIIDESGMPKERFSAEFPKEGPSILRIQQVVRGDSAAYFCASSQDLQGAGEKLFFGSGTQLSVL.